This entry lists 32 T cell receptor beta chains sequenced from one sample in a study of cytomegalovirus exposure and HLA in healthy donors. Primers included in the PCR were 60 Vbeta and 13 Jbeta primers. The method was immunoSEQ multiplex PCR; TCRdb's version includes in-frame clones alone and lacks a portion of them. The repertoire holds approximately 130,000 clones, with about 80% as singletons. Sequenced material: PBMCs. These receptors were obtained from a man aged 25 to 40 in good health and CMV-seronegative.

The count of this clone is one. CDR3 region: CASSYQGGRETQYF. CDR3 nucleotide sequence: TGTGCCAGCAGCTATCAGGGGGGTAGGGAGACCCAGTACTTC. The chain carries TRBV7-2 and TRBJ2-5, with a possible D match to TRBD1 (7 bases). V shed 4 bases and J shed 5 bases, with 14 bases lying between them. From germline, CDR1 is SGHTA and CDR2 FQGNSA. The CDR3 is 14 residues long.

This chain uses TRBV4-1 with TRBJ2-1, with a possible D match to TRBD2 (6 bases). CDR1 is MGHRA, CDR2 YSYEKL, per germline. The germline V and J ends were trimmed by 1 base and 1 base, with 14 bases remaining between them. The CDR3 consists of 17 residues. CDR3 nucleotide sequence: TGCGCCAGCAGCCAAGGGCTAGCGAAGATTTCCTACAATGAGCAGTTCTTC. Residues: CASSQGLAKISYNEQFF.

The chain couples TRBV25-1 to TRBJ2-1; D remains unclear. Germline values: CDR1 MGHDK, CDR2 SYGVNS. Trimming took off 1 base at V and 0 bases at J, with 10 bases between the two ends. This CDR3 has 16 amino acids. The CDR3 reads CASSEFNSSSYNEQFF. DNA of the CDR3: TGTGCCAGCAGTGAATTTAACTCAAGCTCCTACAATGAGCAGTTCTTC.

This clone was observed a handful of times. The CDR3 loop reads CASSAKGRVQFF. The CDR3 DNA reads as TGTGCCAGCAGTGCCAAAGGCAGGGTGCAGTTCTTC. This chain uses TRBV28 with TRBJ2-1; D perhaps matches TRBD1 (5 bases). In germline, CDR1 is MDHEN, CDR2 SYDVKM. V was trimmed by 5 bases and J by 12 bases, leaving 14 bases between them. The CDR3 is 12 residues long.

V and J are TRBV5-1 and TRBJ2-2; the match to TRBD2 covers 9 bases. There are 15 residues in the CDR3. In germline, CDR1 is SGHRS, CDR2 YFSETQ. Germline trimming cut 3 bases from V and 7 bases from J; bases unmatched to any gene: 7. The DNA for the CDR3 is TGCGCCAGCAGCTCCCTAGCGGGGATCGTCGGGGAGCTGTTTTTT. This sequence encodes CASSSLAGIVGELFF.

This clone showed up just a few times. The rearrangement joins TRBV19 to TRBJ1-5, with a weak D call TRBD1 (6 bases). Per germline, CDR1 LNHDA and CDR2 SQIVND (reference sequence). CDR3 length equals 15 residues. Trimming removed 5 bases at V and 1 base at J, with 12 bases between. The CDR3 DNA reads as TGTGCCAGTAGTGGCTCAGGGGCAAGCAATCAGCCCCAGCATTTT. Its translation: CASSGSGASNQPQHF.

V usage is TRBV19 and J usage is TRBJ1-2, with TRBD1 as a possible D gene (6 bases). Germline V gene lookup returns CDR1 LNHDA and CDR2 SQIVND (reference sequence). V gave up 5 bases and J gave up 2 bases, with 18 bases separating them. This CDR3 spans 16 amino acids. CDR3 region: CASSYRDPTANYGYTF. The CDR3 nucleotides are TGTGCCAGTAGTTACAGGGACCCGACGGCGAACTATGGCTACACCTTC.

The J gene is TRBJ1-5, the V gene TRBV7-9; a possible D gene is TRBD1 (6 bases). Germline CDR1 reads SEHNR; CDR2 reads FQNEAQ (reference sequence). The CDR3 runs 18 residues. Trimming took 1 base from V and 0 from J, leaving 16 bases between them. For the CDR3, the DNA is TGTGCCAGCAGCTTAGTCCGTGGGACACATTATAGCAATCAGCCCCAGCATTTT. Encoded protein: CASSLVRGTHYSNQPQHF.

This clone was picked up a small number of times. The V gene is TRBV29-1, the J gene TRBJ2-3, with D tentatively TRBD1 (5 bases). Germline assignment: CDR1 SQVTM and CDR2 ANQGSEA. V lost 4 bases, J lost 4 bases, and 15 bases lay in between. The CDR3 consists of 14 residues. The CDR3 nucleotides are TGCAGCGTTGGGGGCTCAGGGTTCTCAGATACGCAGTATTTT. It yields the protein CSVGGSGFSDTQYF.

The V call is TRBV12-5, the J call TRBJ1-2; D unclear. The V end was cut by 1 base, the J end by 3 bases, with 6 bases between. CDR3 length: 13 residues. Germline CDR1 LGHNT, CDR2 FRNRAP. The CDR3 sequence: CASGLGPDYGYTF. The CDR3 DNA reads TGTGCTAGTGGTTTGGGTCCAGACTATGGCTACACCTTC.

This rearrangement joins TRBV25-1 to TRBJ1-4; 7 bases map to TRBD1. Germline values: CDR1 MGHDK, CDR2 SYGVNS. The CDR3 has 15 residues. V trimming: 6 bases; J trimming: 4 bases; junction bases outside the gene matches: 8. CDR3 sequence (DNA): TGTGCCAGCAGGCCCAACAGGGGAAATAATGAAAAACTGTTTTTT. Protein: CASRPNRGNNEKLFF.

The chain couples TRBV4-3 to TRBJ1-1; D is possibly TRBD1 (5 bases). Germline V gene lookup returns CDR1 LGHNA and CDR2 YSLEER. V was shortened by 2 bases and J by 4 bases, with 8 bases between the two germline ends. CDR3 length: 13 amino acids. CDR3 amino acids: CASSQYGATEAFF. The CDR3 DNA follows: TGCGCCAGCAGCCAATATGGGGCCACTGAAGCTTTCTTT.

This clone was seen a single time. V and J are TRBV9 and TRBJ1-5, with D maybe TRBD1 (6 bases). Germline CDR1 reads SGDLS; CDR2 reads YYNGEE. Trimming pared 0 bases from V and 9 bases from J, leaving 13 bases between. The length of the CDR3 is 14 residues. The CDR3 DNA reads TGTGCCAGCAGCGTAGGGAGTCAAGGGGGGCCCCAGCATTTT. Translated: CASSVGSQGGPQHF.

The chain carries TRBV5-4 and TRBJ1-1; TRBD1 is a possible D gene (5 bases). From germline, CDR1 is SGHNT and CDR2 YYREEE (reference sequence). CDR3 length equals 15 residues. V lost 5 bases and J lost 1, with 15 bases in between. The CDR3, as DNA: TGTGCCAGCAGACCAATACCAGGGAAGAACACTGAAGCTTTCTTT. As protein: CASRPIPGKNTEAFF.

This chain uses TRBV5-1 with TRBJ1-2; possibly TRBD1 for D (6 bases). Looked up from germline, CDR1 is SGHRS and CDR2 is YFSETQ. The CDR3 extends over 15 amino acids. V was clipped by 0 bases and J by 7 bases, with 16 bases between them. This chain's CDR3 is CASSLAVDSGSGYTF. CDR3 sequence (DNA): TGCGCCAGCAGCTTGGCCGTGGACAGCGGCTCTGGCTACACCTTC.

This clone was recorded once. This sequence joins TRBV19 and TRBJ1-2; 7 bases align to TRBD1. The CDR3 consists of 16 residues. The V gene end was trimmed by 5 bases and the J gene end by 4 bases; junction bases not matched to a gene: 13. Looked up from germline, CDR1 is LNHDA and CDR2 is SQIVND (reference sequence). The CDR3 DNA reads TGTGCCAGTAGTCCCTTCGAGATGTCAGGGGGCTATGGCTACACCTTC. Translation gives CASSPFEMSGGYGYTF.

This chain uses TRBV14 with TRBJ1-2, with 9 bases aligning to TRBD1. V lost 1 base to trimming and J lost 7 bases; unmatched junction nucleotides: 1. The germline CDR1 and CDR2 sequences are SGHDN and FVKESK. This CDR3 spans 13 amino acids. CDR3 sequence reads: CASSQGTGVGYTF. The CDR3 DNA reads TGTGCCAGCAGCCAAGGGACAGGGGTTGGCTACACCTTC.

This clone was observed a handful of times. J is TRBJ2-7 and V is TRBV4-2; TRBD1 might be the D (6 bases). V dropped 4 bases and J dropped 6 bases, with 22 bases sitting between them. The CDR3 loop spans 16 amino acids. Per the germline V gene, CDR1 is LGHNA and CDR2 is YNFKEQ. CDR3 nucleotide sequence: TGTGCCAGCAGCCCAAGCAGGGGTAGGGATAAACGCGAGCAGTACTTC. This codes for CASSPSRGRDKREQYF.

The chain recombines TRBV14 with TRBJ2-5, with D tentatively TRBD2 (7 bases). The CDR3 sequence is 15 residues long. Germline V gene lookup returns CDR1 SGHDN and CDR2 FVKESK. Trimming took off 1 base at V and 7 bases at J, with 16 bases between the two ends. The CDR3 loop is CASSQAAGAIGTQYF. DNA for the CDR3: TGTGCCAGCAGCCAAGCCGCGGGGGCCATCGGGACCCAGTACTTC. Supplemented by reference TRBV14 and TRBJ2-5, the full variable domain reads EAGVTQFPSHSVIEKGQTVTLRCDPISGHDNLYWYRRVMGKEIKFLLHFVKESKQDESGMPNNRFLAERTGGTYSTLKVQPAELEDSGVYFCASSQAAGAIGTQYFGPGTRLLVL.

The chain carries TRBV7-2 and TRBJ1-5, with D possibly matching TRBD1 (6 bases). The CDR3 contains 15 residues. CDR1 is SGHTA, CDR2 FQGNSA, per germline. V lost 3 bases to trimming and J lost 3 bases, with 12 bases between them. CDR3 in DNA: TGTGCCAGCAGCTTTCAACAGGGCCTCAATCAGCCCCAGCATTTT. Protein sequence: CASSFQQGLNQPQHF.

This clone appeared a few times. The rearrangement joins TRBV13 to TRBJ2-7; D not certain. Germline CDR1 and CDR2: PRHDT and FYEKMQ (reference sequence). Trimming shortened V by 5 bases and J by 0 bases, and 14 bases separated the two germline ends. The CDR3 has 15 amino acids. CDR3 bases: TGTGCCAGCAGCCTCCGGTTAGCTGGCTCCTACGAGCAGTACTTC. Translating gives CASSLRLAGSYEQYF.

J is TRBJ2-1 and V is TRBV5-1, with TRBD1 matching 10 bases. CDR1 is SGHRS, CDR2 YFSETQ, per germline. V trimming: 6 bases; J trimming: 5 bases; junction bases outside the gene matches: 11. CDR3 length: 16 residues. CDR3 residues: CASTQGGQGEDNEQFF. CDR3 nucleotides: TGCGCCAGCACCCAGGGCGGACAGGGGGAGGACAATGAGCAGTTCTTC. The full variable domain, with the rest looked up from reference TRBV5-1 and TRBJ2-1, is KAGVTQTPRYLIKTRGQQVTLSCSPISGHRSVSWYQQTPGQGLQFLFEYFSETQRNKGNFPGRFSGRQFSNSRSEMNVSTLELGDSALYLCASTQGGQGEDNEQFFGPGTRLTVL.

The chain combines TRBV7-8 with TRBJ2-1, with 7 bases fitting TRBD2. The CDR3 loop spans 15 amino acids. The trim removed 0 bases at V and 4 bases at J, leaving 3 bases unmatched. The germline CDR1 and CDR2 sequences are SGHVS and FQNEAQ. CDR3 sequence (DNA): TGTGCCAGCAGCTTAGCGGGAGGGCCATACAATGAGCAGTTCTTC. Its translation is CASSLAGGPYNEQFF.

DNA of the CDR3: TGTGCCAGCAGCGTAGATGTTAAGGGGGGGGGTGAAAAACTGTTTTTT. Its protein is CASSVDVKGGGEKLFF. The V gene is TRBV9, the J gene TRBJ1-4; D perhaps matches TRBD1 (6 bases). The CDR3 loop spans 16 amino acids. Trimming pared 0 bases from V and 7 bases from J, leaving 16 bases between. CDR1 is SGDLS, CDR2 YYNGEE, per germline.

This clone was seen only a few times. A junction boundary mismatches the germline segment, possibly from a read error. This CDR3 is CAISAGLSRANVLTF. The CDR3 nucleotides are TGTGCCATCAGTGCGGGCCTCTCTAGGGCCAACGTCCTGACTTTC. The J gene is TRBJ2-6, the V gene TRBV6-6; perhaps TRBD2 as D (5 bases). The germline gives CDR1 MNHNY, CDR2 SVGAGI (reference sequence). This CDR3 has 15 amino acids.

This chain links TRBV9 with TRBJ1-2; 9 positions agree with TRBD1. Germline assignment: CDR1 SGDLS and CDR2 YYNGEE. The CDR3 contains 13 residues. V trimming: 3 bases; J trimming: 4 bases; junction bases outside the gene matches: 1. This chain's CDR3 is CASSGDRAYGYTF. DNA of the CDR3: TGTGCCAGCAGCGGGGACAGGGCCTATGGCTACACCTTC.

This chain links TRBV28 with TRBJ1-1; D is undetermined. This CDR3 has 14 amino acids. Germline V gene lookup returns CDR1 MDHEN and CDR2 SYDVKM. Between the trimmed V and J ends, which lost 8 bases and 4 bases, there was a span of 17 bases. The CDR3 DNA follows: TGTGCCAGCTCACAGAGACCGGAGGGCACTGAAGCTTTCTTT. It codes for CASSQRPEGTEAFF.

The rearrangement joins TRBV6-5 to TRBJ2-7, with D unresolved. Per the germline V gene, CDR1 is MNHEY and CDR2 is SVGAGI. The V end lost 7 bases, the J end lost 1 base, and 11 bases lay between the germline ends. The CDR3 has 13 residues. The CDR3 region is CASTSTHSYEQYF. In DNA, the CDR3 is TGTGCCAGCACTTCGACTCATTCCTACGAGCAGTACTTC.

Only one count was recorded for this clone. The rearrangement uses TRBV7-9 and TRBJ2-1, with TRBD1 as a possible D gene (5 bases). CDR1 SEHNR and CDR2 FQNEAQ come from the germline V gene (reference sequence). The CDR3 consists of 13 residues. V lost 6 bases, J lost 8 bases, and 14 bases lay in between. The CDR3 DNA reads as TGTGCCAGCAGTTTACAGGTCATGGATGAGCAGTTCTTC. Its translation is CASSLQVMDEQFF.

This chain uses TRBV27 with TRBJ2-3; TRBD2 matches 10 bases. The CDR3 totals 16 residues. CDR1 is MNHEY, CDR2 SMNVEV, per germline (reference sequence). J gave up 1 base and V 2 bases, and 3 bases lay outside the gene matches. CDR3 nucleotides: TGTGCCAGCAGTTTACGGACTAGCGGTCGCACAGATACGCAGTATTTT. This sequence encodes CASSLRTSGRTDTQYF.

The chain combines TRBV4-1 with TRBJ1-4; the match to TRBD1 covers 9 bases. The germline gives CDR1 MGHRA, CDR2 YSYEKL. The J segment lost 7 bases and the V segment lost 4 bases, leaving 4 bases of the junction unmatched. The CDR3 has 14 amino acids. DNA of the CDR3: TGCGCCAGCAGCCCGGGACAGGGCACTGAAAAACTGTTTTTT. It translates to CASSPGQGTEKLFF.

The genes are TRBV6-5 and TRBJ1-1; 7 nucleotides match TRBD1. The V gene's germline CDR1 is MNHEY and CDR2 SVGAGI. V lost 0 bases and J lost 1; bases outside the gene matches: 2. This CDR3 is built from 15 residues. CDR3: CASSYSAGGNTEAFF. The CDR3, as DNA: TGTGCCAGCAGTTACTCGGCAGGGGGGAACACTGAAGCTTTCTTT.